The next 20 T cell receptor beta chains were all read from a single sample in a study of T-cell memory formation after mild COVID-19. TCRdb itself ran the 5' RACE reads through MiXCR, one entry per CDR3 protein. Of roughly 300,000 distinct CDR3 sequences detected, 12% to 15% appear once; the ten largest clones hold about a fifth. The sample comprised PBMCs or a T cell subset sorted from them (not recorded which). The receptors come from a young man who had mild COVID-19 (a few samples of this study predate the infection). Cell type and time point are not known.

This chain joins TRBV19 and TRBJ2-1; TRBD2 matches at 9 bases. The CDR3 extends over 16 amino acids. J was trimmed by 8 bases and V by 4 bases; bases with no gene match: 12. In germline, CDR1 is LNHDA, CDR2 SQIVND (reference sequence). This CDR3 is CASSSPGLAAGDEQFF. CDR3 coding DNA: TGTGCCAGTAGTAGCCCGGGACTAGCTGCAGGGGATGAGCAGTTCTTC. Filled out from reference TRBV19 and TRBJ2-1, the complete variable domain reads DGGITQSPKYLFRKEGQNVTLSCEQNLNHDAMYWYRQDPGQGLRLIYYSQIVNDFQKGDIAEGYSVSREKKESFPLTVTSAQKNPTAFYLCASSSPGLAAGDEQFFGPGTRLTVL.

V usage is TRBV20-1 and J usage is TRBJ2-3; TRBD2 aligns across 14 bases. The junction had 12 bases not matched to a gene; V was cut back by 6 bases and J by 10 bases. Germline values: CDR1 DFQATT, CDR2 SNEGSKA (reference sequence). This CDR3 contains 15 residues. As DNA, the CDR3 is TGCAGTGCCGGAATGGGACTAGCGGGGGTCCGTGCGCAGTATTTT. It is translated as CSAGMGLAGVRAQYF.

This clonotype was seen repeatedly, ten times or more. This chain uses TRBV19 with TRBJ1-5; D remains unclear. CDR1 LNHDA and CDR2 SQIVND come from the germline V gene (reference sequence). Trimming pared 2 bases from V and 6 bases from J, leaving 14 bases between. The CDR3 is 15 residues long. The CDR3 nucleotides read TGTGCCAGTAGTATAACCCCGAGCCCTACTCAGCCCCAGCATTTT. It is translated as CASSITPSPTQPQHF.

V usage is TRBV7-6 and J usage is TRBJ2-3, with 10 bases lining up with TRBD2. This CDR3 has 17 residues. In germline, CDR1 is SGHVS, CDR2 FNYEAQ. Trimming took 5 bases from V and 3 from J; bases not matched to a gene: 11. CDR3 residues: CASSPRIAGGGTDTQYF. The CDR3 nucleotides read TGTGCCAGCAGCCCCAGGATAGCGGGGGGAGGTACAGATACGCAGTATTTT.

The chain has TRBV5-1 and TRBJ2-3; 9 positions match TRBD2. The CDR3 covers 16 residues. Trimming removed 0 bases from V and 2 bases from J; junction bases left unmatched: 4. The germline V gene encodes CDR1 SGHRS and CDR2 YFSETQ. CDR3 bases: TGCGCCAGCAGCTTGGAAGCGGGGGGCTTCACAGATACGCAGTATTTT. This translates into CASSLEAGGFTDTQYF. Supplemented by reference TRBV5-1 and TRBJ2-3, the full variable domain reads KAGVTQTPRYLIKTRGQQVTLSCSPISGHRSVSWYQQTPGQGLQFLFEYFSETQRNKGNFPGRFSGRQFSNSRSEMNVSTLELGDSALYLCASSLEAGGFTDTQYFGPGTRLTVL.

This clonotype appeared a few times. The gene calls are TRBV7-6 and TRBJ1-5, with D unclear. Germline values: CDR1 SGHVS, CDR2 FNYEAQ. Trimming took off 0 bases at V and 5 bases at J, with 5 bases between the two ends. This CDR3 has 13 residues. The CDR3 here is CASSLADYQPQHF. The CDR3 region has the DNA TGTGCCAGCAGCTTAGCGGATTATCAGCCCCAGCATTTT.

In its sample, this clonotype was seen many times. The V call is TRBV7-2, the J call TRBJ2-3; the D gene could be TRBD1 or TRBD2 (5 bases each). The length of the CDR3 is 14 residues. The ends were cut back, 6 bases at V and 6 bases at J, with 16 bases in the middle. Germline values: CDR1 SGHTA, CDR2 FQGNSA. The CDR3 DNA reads TGTGCCAGCAGTCTGGACGGGACCCTTGATACGCAGTATTTT. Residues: CASSLDGTLDTQYF.

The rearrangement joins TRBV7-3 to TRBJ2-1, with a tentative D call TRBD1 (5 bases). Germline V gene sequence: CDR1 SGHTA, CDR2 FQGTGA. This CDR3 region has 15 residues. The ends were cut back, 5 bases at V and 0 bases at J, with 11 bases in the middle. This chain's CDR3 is CASSPSQGSYNEQFF. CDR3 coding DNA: TGTGCCAGCAGCCCCAGTCAGGGCTCCTACAATGAGCAGTTCTTC.

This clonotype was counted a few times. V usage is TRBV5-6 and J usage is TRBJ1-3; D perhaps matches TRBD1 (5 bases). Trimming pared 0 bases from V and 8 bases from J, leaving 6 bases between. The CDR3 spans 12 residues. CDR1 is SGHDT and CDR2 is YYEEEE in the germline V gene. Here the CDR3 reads CASSLGGDTIYF. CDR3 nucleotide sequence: TGTGCCAGCAGCTTGGGGGGCGACACCATATATTTT.

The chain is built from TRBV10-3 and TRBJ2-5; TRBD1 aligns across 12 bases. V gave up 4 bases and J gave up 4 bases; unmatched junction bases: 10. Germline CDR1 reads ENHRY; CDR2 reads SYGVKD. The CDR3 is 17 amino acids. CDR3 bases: TGTGCCATCAGTGGAACCCCGGGACAGGGGGCCGCAGAGACCCAGTACTTC. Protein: CAISGTPGQGAAETQYF.

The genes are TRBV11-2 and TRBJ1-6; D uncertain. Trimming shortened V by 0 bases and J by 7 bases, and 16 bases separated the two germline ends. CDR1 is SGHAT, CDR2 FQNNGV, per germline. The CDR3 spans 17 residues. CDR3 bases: TGTGCCAGCAGCTTAGACTCCGAGAGGGCGGGGAATTCACCCCTCCACTTT. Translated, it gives CASSLDSERAGNSPLHF.

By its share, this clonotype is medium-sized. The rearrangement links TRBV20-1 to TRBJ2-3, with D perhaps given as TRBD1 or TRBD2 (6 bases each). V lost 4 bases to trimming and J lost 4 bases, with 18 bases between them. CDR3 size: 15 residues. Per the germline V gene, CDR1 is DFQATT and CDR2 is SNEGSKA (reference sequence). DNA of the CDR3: TGCAGTGCTACCGCCTCGGGGGCCGGATCAGATACGCAGTATTTT. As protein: CSATASGAGSDTQYF.

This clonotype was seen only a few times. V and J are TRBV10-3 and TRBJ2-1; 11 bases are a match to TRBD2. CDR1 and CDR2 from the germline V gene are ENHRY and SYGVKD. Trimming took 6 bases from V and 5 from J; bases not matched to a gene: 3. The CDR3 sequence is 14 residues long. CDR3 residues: CAIRLAGDHNEQFF. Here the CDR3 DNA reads TGTGCCATCAGACTAGCGGGGGACCACAATGAGCAGTTCTTC.

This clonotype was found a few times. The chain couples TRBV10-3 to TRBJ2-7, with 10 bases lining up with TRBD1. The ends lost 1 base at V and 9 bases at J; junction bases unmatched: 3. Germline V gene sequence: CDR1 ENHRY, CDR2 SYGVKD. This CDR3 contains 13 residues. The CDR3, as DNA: TGTGCCATCAGTGAGTGGGACAGGGGAGGGCAGTACGTC. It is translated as CAISEWDRGGQYV.

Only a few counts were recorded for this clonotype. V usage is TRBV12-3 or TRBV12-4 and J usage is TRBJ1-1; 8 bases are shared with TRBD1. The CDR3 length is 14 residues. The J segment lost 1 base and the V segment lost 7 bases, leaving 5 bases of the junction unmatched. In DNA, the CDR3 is TGTGCCAGCAATTCAGGGGGCCCGAACACTGAAGCTTTCTTT. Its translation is CASNSGGPNTEAFF.

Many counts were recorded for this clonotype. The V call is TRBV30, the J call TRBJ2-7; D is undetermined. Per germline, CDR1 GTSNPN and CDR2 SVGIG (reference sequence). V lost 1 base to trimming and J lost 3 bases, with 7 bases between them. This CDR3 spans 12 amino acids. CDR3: CAWSEPHYEQYF. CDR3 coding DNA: TGTGCCTGGAGTGAGCCTCACTACGAGCAGTACTTC.

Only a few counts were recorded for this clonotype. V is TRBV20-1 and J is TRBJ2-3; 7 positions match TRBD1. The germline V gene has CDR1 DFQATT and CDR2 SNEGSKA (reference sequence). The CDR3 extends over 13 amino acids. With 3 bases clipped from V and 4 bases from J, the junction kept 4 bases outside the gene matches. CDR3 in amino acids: CSARLQGADTQYF. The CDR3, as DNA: TGCAGTGCTAGGCTGCAGGGGGCAGATACGCAGTATTTT.

CDR3 sequence reads: CASSVVGSRGTEAFF. The CDR3 nucleotides are TGTGCCAGCAGCGTAGTGGGGTCCAGAGGCACTGAAGCTTTCTTT. The gene calls are TRBV9 and TRBJ1-1; D unresolved. Trimming removed 0 bases from V and 4 bases from J, with 13 bases in between. The CDR3 covers 15 residues. The germline CDR1 and CDR2 sequences are SGDLS and YYNGEE.

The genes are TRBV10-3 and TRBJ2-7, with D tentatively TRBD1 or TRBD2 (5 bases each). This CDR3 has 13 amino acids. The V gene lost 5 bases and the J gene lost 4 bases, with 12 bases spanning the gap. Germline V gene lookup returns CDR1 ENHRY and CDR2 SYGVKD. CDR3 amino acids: CAISYRDGYEQYV. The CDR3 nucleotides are TGTGCCATCAGTTACCGGGACGGATACGAGCAGTACGTC.

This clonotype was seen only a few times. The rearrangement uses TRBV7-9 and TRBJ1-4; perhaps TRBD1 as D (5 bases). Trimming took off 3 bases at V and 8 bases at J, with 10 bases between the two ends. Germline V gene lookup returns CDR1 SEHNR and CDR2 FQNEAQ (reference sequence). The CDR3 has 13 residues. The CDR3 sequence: CASSFLGVEKLFF. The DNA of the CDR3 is TGTGCCAGCAGCTTTCTGGGGGTGGAAAAACTGTTTTTT.